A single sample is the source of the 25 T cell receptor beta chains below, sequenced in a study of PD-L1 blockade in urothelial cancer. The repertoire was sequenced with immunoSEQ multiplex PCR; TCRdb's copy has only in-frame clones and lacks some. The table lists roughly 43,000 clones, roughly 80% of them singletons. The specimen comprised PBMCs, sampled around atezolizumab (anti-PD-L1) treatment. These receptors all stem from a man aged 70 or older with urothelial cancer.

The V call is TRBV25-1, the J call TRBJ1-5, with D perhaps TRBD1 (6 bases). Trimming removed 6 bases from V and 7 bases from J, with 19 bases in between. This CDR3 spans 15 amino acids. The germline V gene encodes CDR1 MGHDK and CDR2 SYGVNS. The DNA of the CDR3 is TGTGCCAGCAGCCAAACAGGGATCGGGTTCCAGCCCCAGCATTTT. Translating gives CASSQTGIGFQPQHF.

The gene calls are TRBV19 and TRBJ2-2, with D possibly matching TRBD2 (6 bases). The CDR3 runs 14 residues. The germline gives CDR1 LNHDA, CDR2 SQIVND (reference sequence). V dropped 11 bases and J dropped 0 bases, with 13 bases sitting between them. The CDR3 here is CAAGTYANTGELFF. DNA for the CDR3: TGTGCCGCGGGGACGTACGCGAACACCGGGGAGCTGTTTTTT. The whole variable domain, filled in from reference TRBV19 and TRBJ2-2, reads DGGITQSPKYLFRKEGQNVTLSCEQNLNHDAMYWYRQDPGQGLRLIYYSQIVNDFQKGDIAEGYSVSREKKESFPLTVTSAQKNPTAFYLCAAGTYANTGELFFGEGSRLTVL.

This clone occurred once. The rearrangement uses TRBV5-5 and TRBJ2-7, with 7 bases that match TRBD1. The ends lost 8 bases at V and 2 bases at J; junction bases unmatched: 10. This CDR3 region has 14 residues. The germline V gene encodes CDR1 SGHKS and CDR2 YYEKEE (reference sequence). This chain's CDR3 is CASRAGTATYEQYF. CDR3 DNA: TGTGCCAGTAGAGCCGGGACAGCGACCTACGAGCAGTACTTC.

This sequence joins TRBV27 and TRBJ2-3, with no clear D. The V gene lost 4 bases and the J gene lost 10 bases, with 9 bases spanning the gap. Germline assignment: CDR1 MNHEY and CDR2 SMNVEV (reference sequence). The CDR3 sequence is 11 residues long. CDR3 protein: CASSYASAQYF. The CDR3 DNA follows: TGTGCCAGCAGTTATGCCTCAGCGCAGTATTTT.

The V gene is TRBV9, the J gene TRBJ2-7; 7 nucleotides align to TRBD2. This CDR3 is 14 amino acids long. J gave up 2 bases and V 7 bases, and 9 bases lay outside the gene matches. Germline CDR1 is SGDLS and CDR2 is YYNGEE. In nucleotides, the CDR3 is TGTGCCAGCGGCGGAGCGGGAATTCCCTACGAGCAGTACTTC. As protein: CASGGAGIPYEQYF.

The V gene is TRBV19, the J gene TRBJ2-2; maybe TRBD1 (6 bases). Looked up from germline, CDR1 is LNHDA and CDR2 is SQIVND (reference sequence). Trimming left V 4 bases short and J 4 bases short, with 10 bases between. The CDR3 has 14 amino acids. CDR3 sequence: CASSRGHSTGELFF. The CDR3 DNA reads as TGTGCCAGTAGTAGGGGGCACAGCACCGGGGAGCTGTTTTTT.

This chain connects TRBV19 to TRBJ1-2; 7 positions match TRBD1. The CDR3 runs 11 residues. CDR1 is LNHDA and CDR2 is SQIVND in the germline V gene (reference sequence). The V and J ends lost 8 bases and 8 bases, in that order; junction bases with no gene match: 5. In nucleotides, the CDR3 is TGTGCCAGTCTTACAGGGGAGGGCTACACCTTC. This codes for CASLTGEGYTF.

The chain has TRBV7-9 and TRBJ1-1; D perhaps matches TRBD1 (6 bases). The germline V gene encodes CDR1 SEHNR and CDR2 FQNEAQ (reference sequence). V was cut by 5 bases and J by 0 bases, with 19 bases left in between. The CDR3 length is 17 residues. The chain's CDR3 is CASSLRDITTMNTEAFF. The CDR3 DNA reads TGTGCCAGCAGCCTGAGGGACATCACTACCATGAACACTGAAGCTTTCTTT. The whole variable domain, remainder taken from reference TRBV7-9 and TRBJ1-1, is DTGVSQNPRHKITKRGQNVTFRCDPISEHNRLYWYRQTLGQGPEFLTYFQNEAQLEKSRLLSDRFSAERPKGSFSTLEIQRTEQGDSAMYLCASSLRDITTMNTEAFFGQGTRLTVV.

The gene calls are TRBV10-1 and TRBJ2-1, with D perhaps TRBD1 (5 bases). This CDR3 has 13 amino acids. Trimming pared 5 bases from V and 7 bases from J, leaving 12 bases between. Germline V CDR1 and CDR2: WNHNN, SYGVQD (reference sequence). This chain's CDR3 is CASSIQEGNEQFF. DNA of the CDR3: TGCGCCAGCAGTATACAGGAAGGGAATGAGCAGTTCTTC.

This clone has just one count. The CDR3 loop reads CASSIGQLRYNTGELFF. The CDR3, as DNA: TGTGCCAGTAGTATTGGACAGCTACGATACAACACCGGGGAGCTGTTTTTT. The chain carries TRBV19 and TRBJ2-2; maybe TRBD1 (6 bases). The CDR3 extends over 17 amino acids. The V end lost 3 bases, the J end lost 2 bases, and 16 bases lay between the germline ends. Germline V gene sequence: CDR1 LNHDA, CDR2 SQIVND (reference sequence).

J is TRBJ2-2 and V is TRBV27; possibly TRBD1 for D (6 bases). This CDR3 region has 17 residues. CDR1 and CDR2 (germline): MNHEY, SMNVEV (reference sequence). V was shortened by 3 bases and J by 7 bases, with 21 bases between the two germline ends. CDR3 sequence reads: CASSFWENRDTIGELFF. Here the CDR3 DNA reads TGTGCCAGCAGTTTTTGGGAAAACAGGGATACGATCGGGGAGCTGTTTTTT.

As DNA, the CDR3 is TGTGCCGGCGAGGGGGACAGGGACACCGGGGAGCTGTTTTTT. It is translated as CAGEGDRDTGELFF. The rearrangement joins TRBV30 to TRBJ2-2; 9 bases are shared with TRBD1. The CDR3 length is 14 residues. Germline CDR1 and CDR2: GTSNPN and SVGIG (reference sequence). V shed 8 bases, J shed 3 bases, and the junction held 7 bases outside the gene matches.

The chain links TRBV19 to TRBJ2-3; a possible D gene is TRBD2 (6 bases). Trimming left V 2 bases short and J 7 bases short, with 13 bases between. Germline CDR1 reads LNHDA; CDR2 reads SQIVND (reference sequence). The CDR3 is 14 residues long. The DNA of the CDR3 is TGTGCCAGTAGTATATCCGGGAGATCGAATACGCAGTATTTT. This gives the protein CASSISGRSNTQYF. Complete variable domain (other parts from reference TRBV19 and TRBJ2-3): DGGITQSPKYLFRKEGQNVTLSCEQNLNHDAMYWYRQDPGQGLRLIYYSQIVNDFQKGDIAEGYSVSREKKESFPLTVTSAQKNPTAFYLCASSISGRSNTQYFGPGTRLTVL.

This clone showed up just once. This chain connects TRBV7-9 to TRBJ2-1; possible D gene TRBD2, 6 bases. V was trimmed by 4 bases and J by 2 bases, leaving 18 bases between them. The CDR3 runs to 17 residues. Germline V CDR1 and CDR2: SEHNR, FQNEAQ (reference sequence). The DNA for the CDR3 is TGTGCCAGCAGCTCATTACTAGCAACCCCTCCCTACAATGAGCAGTTCTTC. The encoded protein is CASSSLLATPPYNEQFF. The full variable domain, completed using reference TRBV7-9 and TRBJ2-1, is DTGVSQNPRHKITKRGQNVTFRCDPISEHNRLYWYRQTLGQGPEFLTYFQNEAQLEKSRLLSDRFSAERPKGSFSTLEIQRTEQGDSAMYLCASSSLLATPPYNEQFFGPGTRLTVL.

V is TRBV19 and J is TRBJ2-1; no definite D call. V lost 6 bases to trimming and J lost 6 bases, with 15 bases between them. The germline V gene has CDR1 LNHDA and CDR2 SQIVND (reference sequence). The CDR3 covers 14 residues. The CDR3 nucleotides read TGTGCCAGTAGACCTCACCGCCCCGGCAATGAGCAGTTCTTC. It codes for CASRPHRPGNEQFF.

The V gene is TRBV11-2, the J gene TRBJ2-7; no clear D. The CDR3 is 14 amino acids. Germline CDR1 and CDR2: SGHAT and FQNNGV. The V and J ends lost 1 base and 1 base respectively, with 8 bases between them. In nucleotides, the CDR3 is TGTGCCAGCAGCTTAGCCCTTTCGTCCTACGAGCAGTACTTC. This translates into CASSLALSSYEQYF. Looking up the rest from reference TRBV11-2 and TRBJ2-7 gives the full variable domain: EAGVAQSPRYKIIEKRQSVAFWCNPISGHATLYWYQQILGQGPKLLIQFQNNGVVDDSQLPKDRFSAERLKGVDSTLKIQPAKLEDSAVYLCASSLALSSYEQYFGPGTRLTVT.

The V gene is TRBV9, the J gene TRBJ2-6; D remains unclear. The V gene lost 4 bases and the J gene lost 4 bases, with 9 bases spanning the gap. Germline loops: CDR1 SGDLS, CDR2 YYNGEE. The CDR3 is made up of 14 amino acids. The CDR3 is CASSPESGANVLTF. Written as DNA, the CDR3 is TGTGCCAGCAGCCCCGAGTCGGGGGCCAACGTCCTGACTTTC.

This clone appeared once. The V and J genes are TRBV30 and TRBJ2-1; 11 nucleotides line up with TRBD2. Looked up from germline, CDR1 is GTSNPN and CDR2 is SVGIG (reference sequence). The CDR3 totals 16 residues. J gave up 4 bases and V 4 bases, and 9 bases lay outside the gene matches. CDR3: CAWTGGGTSGYNEQFF. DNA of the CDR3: TGTGCCTGGACCGGGGGTGGGACTAGCGGATACAATGAGCAGTTCTTC.

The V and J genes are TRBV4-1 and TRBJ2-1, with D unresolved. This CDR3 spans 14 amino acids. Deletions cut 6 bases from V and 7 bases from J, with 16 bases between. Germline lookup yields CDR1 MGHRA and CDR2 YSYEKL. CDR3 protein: CASSSPVRRNEQFF. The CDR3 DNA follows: TGCGCCAGCAGTAGCCCAGTCCGAAGGAATGAGCAGTTCTTC.

CDR3 coding DNA: TGTGCCAGCAGTGTCAACAGGGGTGAGACCCAGTACTTC. As protein: CASSVNRGETQYF. The V and J genes are TRBV27 and TRBJ2-5; 7 nucleotides match TRBD1. This CDR3 has 13 residues. CDR1 and CDR2 from the germline V gene are MNHEY and SMNVEV (reference sequence). V lost 5 bases to trimming and J lost 5 bases; unmatched junction nucleotides: 5.

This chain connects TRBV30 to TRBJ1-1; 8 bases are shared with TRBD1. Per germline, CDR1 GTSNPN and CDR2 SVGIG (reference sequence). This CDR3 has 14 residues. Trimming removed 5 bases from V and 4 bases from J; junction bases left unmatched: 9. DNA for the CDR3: TGTGCCTGGGACAGGGGAATGCGGAGCACTGAAGCTTTCTTT. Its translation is CAWDRGMRSTEAFF.

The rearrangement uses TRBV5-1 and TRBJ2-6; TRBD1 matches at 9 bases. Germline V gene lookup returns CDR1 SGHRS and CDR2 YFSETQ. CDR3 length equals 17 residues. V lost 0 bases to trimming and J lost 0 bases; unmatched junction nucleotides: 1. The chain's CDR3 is CASSLGDRASGANVLTF. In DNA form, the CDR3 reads TGCGCCAGCAGCTTGGGGGACAGGGCCTCTGGGGCCAACGTCCTGACTTTC.

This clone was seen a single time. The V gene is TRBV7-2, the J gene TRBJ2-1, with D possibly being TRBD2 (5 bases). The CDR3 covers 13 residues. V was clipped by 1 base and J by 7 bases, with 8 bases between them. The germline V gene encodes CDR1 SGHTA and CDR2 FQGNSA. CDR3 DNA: TGTGCCAGCAGCTTAGGAGGGCTGAATGAGCAGTTCTTC. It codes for CASSLGGLNEQFF. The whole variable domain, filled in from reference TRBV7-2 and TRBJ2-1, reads GAGVSQSPSNKVTEKGKDVELRCDPISGHTALYWYRQSLGQGLEFLIYFQGNSAPDKSGLPSDRFSAERTGGSVSTLTIQRTQQEDSAVYLCASSLGGLNEQFFGPGTRLTVL.

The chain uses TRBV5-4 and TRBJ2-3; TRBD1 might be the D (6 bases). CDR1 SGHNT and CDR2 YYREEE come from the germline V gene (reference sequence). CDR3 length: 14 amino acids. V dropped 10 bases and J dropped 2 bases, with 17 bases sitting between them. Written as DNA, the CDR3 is TGTGCCGCCAGGGGCTCCCTACCCACAGATACGCAGTATTTT. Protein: CAARGSLPTDTQYF.

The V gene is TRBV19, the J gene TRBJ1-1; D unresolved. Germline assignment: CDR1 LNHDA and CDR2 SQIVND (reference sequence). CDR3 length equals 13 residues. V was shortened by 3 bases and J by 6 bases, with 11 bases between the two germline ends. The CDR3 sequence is CASSIRLSAEAFF. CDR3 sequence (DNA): TGTGCCAGTAGTATCCGCCTTTCAGCTGAAGCTTTCTTT. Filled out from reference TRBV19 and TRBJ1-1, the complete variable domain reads DGGITQSPKYLFRKEGQNVTLSCEQNLNHDAMYWYRQDPGQGLRLIYYSQIVNDFQKGDIAEGYSVSREKKESFPLTVTSAQKNPTAFYLCASSIRLSAEAFFGQGTRLTVV.